Listed below are T cell receptor beta chains from one sample, sequenced in a study of response to subunit inactivated influenza vaccine. Via MiXCR, TCRdb re-called the RT-PCR reads, giving one row per CDR3 protein. There are under 850,000 distinct CDR3 sequences in the sample; under 20% occur only once, and approximately 11% lies in the top ten. The sample consisted of PBMCs from blood, taken 4 to 6 days after vaccination. All receptors come from a man over 45 who received an inactivated influenza vaccine. Both conserved end residues are trimmed from each CDR3. Fields, in order: D gene, V gene, J gene, clone size, CDR3 protein. The D gene is left open where the match is weak. Clone size is stated in some rows and not others, as once, few, many or a class when expanded.

NA	TRBV5-1	TRBJ2-1	NA	ASSGGGLYDEQF
TRBD1	TRBV27	TRBJ1-1	NA	ASTGQGEAEAF
NA	TRBV29-1	TRBJ1-1	once	SVEPRTRTEAF
TRBD1	TRBV5-5	TRBJ1-1	few	ASSLGATGLMNTEAF
TRBD1	TRBV6-2/TRBV6-3	TRBJ2-3	few	ASSYSTGVPTDTQY
TRBD2	TRBV4-1	TRBJ2-3	many	ASSLLAGGPRTDTQY
TRBD1	TRBV20-1	TRBJ2-3	NA	CARDLGQGAYTDTQY
NA	TRBV6-5	TRBJ2-1	NA	ASSYTPLGASYNEQF
NA	TRBV6-5	TRBJ1-2	NA	ASSYSDSFNYGYT
NA	TRBV12-3/TRBV12-4	TRBJ2-2	few	ASSERTKYTGELF
TRBD2	TRBV5-1	TRBJ2-3	few	ASSLTTSGMRNTQY
NA	TRBV5-5	TRBJ2-3	few	ASRIQAGRTDTQY
NA	TRBV10-3	TRBJ2-5	few	AISDHGAEETQY
TRBD2	TRBV7-9	TRBJ2-1	NA	ASSLALATMDEQF
TRBD1	TRBV4-3	TRBJ1-5	NA	ASSQDQGGQPQH
TRBD2	TRBV2	TRBJ2-1	many	ASRLAGVNEQF
TRBD2	TRBV15	TRBJ2-7	few	ATSREALAVSSYEQY
NA	TRBV7-9	TRBJ1-1	few	ASSEWGMNTEAF
NA	TRBV6-5	TRBJ1-1	NA	ASSSRSGGPSLTEAF
TRBD1	TRBV12-3/TRBV12-4	TRBJ2-5	few	ASSLEGAEETQY
NA	TRBV5-1	TRBJ2-1	NA	ASSLTGADEQF
NA	TRBV11-2	TRBJ2-2	many	ASSLGTAANTGELF
TRBD1	TRBV7-2	TRBJ2-1	NA	ASSLVPGQGNEQF
TRBD1	TRBV20-1	TRBJ2-7	NA	SAGGQGLGPYEQY
NA	TRBV12-3/TRBV12-4	TRBJ2-7	NA	ASSLSLNSYEQY
TRBD2	TRBV9	TRBJ2-1	NA	ASSGMWRGNNEQF
NA	TRBV29-1	TRBJ2-6	many	SVSGVGANVLT
NA	TRBV30	TRBJ1-6	NA	AWSVKTAVSPLH
NA	TRBV12-3/TRBV12-4	TRBJ2-7	NA	ASSLNRVGYEQY
TRBD1	TRBV12-3/TRBV12-4	TRBJ2-7	NA	ASGLTGGRYEQY
NA	TRBV4-2	TRBJ2-2	few	ASSPRGQTNTGELF
NA	TRBV12-3/TRBV12-4	TRBJ2-3	many	ASTMTNSDTQY
NA	TRBV20-1	TRBJ2-7	many	SARSLREGVIGKQY
NA	TRBV12-3/TRBV12-4	TRBJ2-1	many	ASSFSGGEQF
NA	TRBV5-8	TRBJ2-5	few	ASSFGRFSQY
NA	TRBV4-1	TRBJ1-5	NA	ASSQVDDQPQH
NA	TRBV21-1	TRBJ2-3	many	ASSSREGHDTQY
TRBD1	TRBV7-9	TRBJ1-1	few	ASSPGTGEGEAF
NA	TRBV7-2	TRBJ2-7	few	ASSFGTNSYEQY
NA	TRBV11-2	TRBJ1-2	few	ASSLLVERGYT
NA	TRBV3-1	TRBJ2-7	NA	ASSQDSPFYEQY
TRBD2	TRBV29-1	TRBJ2-1	NA	SVPGTSLVLPTYNEQF
TRBD1	TRBV12-3/TRBV12-4	TRBJ2-1	many	ASGTGYNEQF
NA	TRBV29-1	TRBJ2-7	NA	SAGGSGNYEQY
NA	TRBV4-1	TRBJ1-2	NA	ASSQDLRQVRYGYT